This paragraph reports one T cell receptor (beta chain). The antigen is not known. The entry originates in a study of cytomegalovirus exposure and HLA in healthy donors. Study as a whole: The Caucasian-associated ancestry cluster contained about 80% of the 300 to 400 genotyped donors.

A multiplex PCR was run with 60 Vbeta primers and 13 Jbeta primers. The repertoire was sequenced with immunoSEQ multiplex PCR; TCRdb's copy has only in-frame clones and lacks some. The sample shows fewer than 180,000 clones, 63% of them seen only once. Overall study results and limits: Judged likely to be a sequencing artifact was a cluster of highly shared sequence variants. The study listed around 150 cytomegalovirus-associated TCR beta chains.

Material for sequencing was PBMCs. This clonotype was sampled from a woman aged 55-70 years in good health and CMV-seropositive.

CDR3 protein: CASSQEVGRGETQYF. The CDR3, as DNA: TGCGCCAGCAGCCAAGAAGTGGGTAGGGGAGAGACCCAGTACTTC. V and J are TRBV4-3 and TRBJ2-5; perhaps TRBD1 as D (5 bases). The CDR3 runs 15 residues. Germline CDR1 reads LGHNA; CDR2 reads YSLEER. Deletions cut 0 bases from V and 4 bases from J, with 12 bases between.